The 12 T cell receptor beta chains below were found in one sample sequenced in a study of blood T cell repertoires in COVID-19. TCRdb's copy holds only in-frame clones and misses some; the assay was immunoSEQ multiplex PCR. Seen here are approximately 110,000 clones, roughly 76% observed once, and the top ten hold approximately 9%. Sequencing was done on a sample of peripheral blood. The origin of the receptors is a woman aged 70-85 years with acute or convalescent COVID-19.

This chain connects TRBV6-5 to TRBJ1-2, with TRBD1 matching over 8 bases. The CDR3 covers 15 residues. V lost 5 bases to trimming and J lost 0 bases; unmatched junction nucleotides: 5. Germline values: CDR1 MNHEY, CDR2 SVGAGI. The CDR3 is CASSPDRAANYGYTF. The CDR3 DNA reads TGTGCCAGCAGTCCGGACAGGGCCGCTAACTATGGCTACACCTTC.

V and J are TRBV10-2 and TRBJ2-1; 8 bases are shared with TRBD1. The CDR3 length is 14 residues. J was trimmed by 3 bases and V by 9 bases; bases with no gene match: 7. Per germline, CDR1 WSHSY and CDR2 SAAADI. CDR3 amino acids: CASALGQDYNEQFF. The CDR3 DNA follows: TGCGCCAGTGCCTTGGGACAGGACTACAATGAGCAGTTCTTC.

The V call is TRBV29-1, the J call TRBJ1-1, with D unresolved. With 6 bases removed from V and 1 base from J, the gap between germline ends came to 18 bases. This CDR3 spans 15 amino acids. Germline values: CDR1 SQVTM, CDR2 ANQGSEA. The CDR3 here is CSVAQPLLANTEAFF. Written as DNA, the CDR3 is TGCAGCGTCGCACAACCCCTTTTGGCGAACACTGAAGCTTTCTTT. The complete variable domain, with remaining parts taken from reference TRBV29-1 and TRBJ1-1, reads SAVISQKPSRDICQRGTSLTIQCQVDSQVTMMFWYRQQPGQSLTLIATANQGSEATYESGFVIDKFPISRPNLTFSTLTVSNMSPEDSSIYLCSVAQPLLANTEAFFGQGTRLTVV.

This chain links TRBV19 with TRBJ2-2; D possibly corresponds to TRBD2 (5 bases). V lost 6 bases and J lost 8, with 13 bases in between. Germline V gene sequence: CDR1 LNHDA, CDR2 SQIVND (reference sequence). The CDR3 extends over 13 amino acids. The CDR3 loop is CASSTPGMGELFF. DNA of the CDR3: TGTGCCAGTAGCACCCCGGGGATGGGGGAGCTGTTTTTT.

In this sample, this clone turned up once. V usage is TRBV5-4 and J usage is TRBJ2-2, with D perhaps TRBD2 (6 bases). V was clipped by 4 bases and J by 0 bases, with 10 bases between them. CDR3 length equals 15 residues. Germline V lookup: CDR1 SGHNT, CDR2 YYREEE (reference sequence). The CDR3, as DNA: TGTGCCAGCAGCCGGGGACTTTCGAACACCGGGGAGCTGTTTTTT. Protein product: CASSRGLSNTGELFF.

The chain has TRBV12-3 or TRBV12-4 and TRBJ1-2, with a weak D call TRBD1 (5 bases). The V gene lost 5 bases and the J gene lost 1 base, with 5 bases spanning the gap. The CDR3 consists of 12 residues. The CDR3 sequence is CASSDSNYGYTF. CDR3 sequence (DNA): TGTGCCAGCAGTGACAGTAACTATGGCTACACCTTC.

V gene TRBV13 combines with J gene TRBJ2-5; the D gene is possibly TRBD2 (7 bases). The CDR3 is made up of 16 amino acids. Germline loops: CDR1 PRHDT, CDR2 FYEKMQ (reference sequence). Trimming removed 4 bases from V and 5 bases from J, with 20 bases in between. The CDR3 DNA is TGTGCCAGCAGCTCCGCTCTAACGGGGGGCTATGAGACCCAGTACTTC. Amino acids: CASSSALTGGYETQYF.

This clone appeared a few times. V and J are TRBV7-9 and TRBJ1-1; D is uncertain. Trimming took off 10 bases at V and 0 bases at J, with 21 bases between the two ends. Germline CDR1 and CDR2: SEHNR and FQNEAQ (reference sequence). The CDR3 contains 16 residues. The CDR3 here is CATPARGDNMNTEAFF. The CDR3 bases are TGTGCCACCCCAGCCCGGGGAGACAACATGAACACTGAAGCTTTCTTT.

The V gene is TRBV23-1, the J gene TRBJ2-7; TRBD1 matches at 12 bases. TRBV23-1 qualifies as an ORF whose function is uncertain. The CDR3 has 16 residues. The junction had 4 bases not matched to a gene; V was cut back by 2 bases and J by 2 bases. CDR3 DNA: TGCGCCAGCAGTCAAGGGGGACAGGGGGCGGCCTACGAGCAGTACTTC. It encodes CASSQGGQGAAYEQYF.

V usage is TRBV6-6 and J usage is TRBJ2-4, with a tentative D call TRBD1 (6 bases). Deletions cut 6 bases from V and 8 bases from J, with 35 bases between. Per the germline V gene, CDR1 is MNHNY and CDR2 is SVGAGI (reference sequence). The CDR3 loop spans 20 amino acids. The CDR3 loop is CASSPSLLTGQSHVGDIQYF. CDR3 coding DNA: TGTGCCAGCAGCCCATCTCTACTGACAGGACAGTCTCATGTCGGGGACATTCAGTACTTC.

J is TRBJ2-6 and V is TRBV28, with D maybe TRBD2 (5 bases). Trimming cost V 6 bases and J 6 bases, with 15 bases left between them. CDR3 length: 15 residues. Germline V lookup: CDR1 MDHEN, CDR2 SYDVKM. CDR3 sequence: CASRTERAEANVLTF. CDR3 sequence (DNA): TGTGCCAGCAGGACCGAGAGGGCAGAGGCCAACGTCCTGACTTTC.

The genes are TRBV4-3 and TRBJ1-1; unclear D gene. The ends were cut back, 4 bases at V and 5 bases at J, with 14 bases in the middle. Germline CDR1 and CDR2: LGHNA and YSLEER. The CDR3 spans 14 residues. For the CDR3, the DNA is TGCGCCAGCAGCCCGTCAACAGCCACTACTGAAGCTTTCTTT. It is translated as CASSPSTATTEAFF.